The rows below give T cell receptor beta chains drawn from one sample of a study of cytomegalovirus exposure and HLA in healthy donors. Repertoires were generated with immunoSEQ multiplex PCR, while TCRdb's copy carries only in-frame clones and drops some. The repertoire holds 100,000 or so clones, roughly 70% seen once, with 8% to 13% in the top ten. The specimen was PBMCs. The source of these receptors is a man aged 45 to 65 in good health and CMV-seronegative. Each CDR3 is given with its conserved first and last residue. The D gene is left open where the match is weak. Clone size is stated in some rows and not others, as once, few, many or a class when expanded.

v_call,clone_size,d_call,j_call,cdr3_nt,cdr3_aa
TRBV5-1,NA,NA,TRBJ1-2,TGCGCCAGCAGCTTGGGGGCATTGAACTATGGCTACACCTTC,CASSLGALNYGYTF
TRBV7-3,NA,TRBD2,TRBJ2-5,TGTGCCAGCAGCCGGACTAGCGAGAAACAAGAGACCCAGTACTTC,CASSRTSEKQETQYF
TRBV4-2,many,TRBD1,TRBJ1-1,TGTGCCAGCAGCCAAGTACAGGGGGCCATGGAGGGGGATGAAGCTTTCTTT,CASSQVQGAMEGDEAFF
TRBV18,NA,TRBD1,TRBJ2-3,TGTGCCAGCTCACCAGGGACAGGGAGCACAGATACGCAGTATTTT,CASSPGTGSTDTQYF
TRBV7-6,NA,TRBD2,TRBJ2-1,TGTGCCAGCAGCTTTGCCATCGGGAAACGGCGGGAGGGTGTCAGTGAGCAGTTCTTC,CASSFAIGKRREGVSEQFF
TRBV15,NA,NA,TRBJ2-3,TGTGCCACCAGCAGAGATCTAGTGTCTCCAGATACGCAGTATTTT,CATSRDLVSPDTQYF
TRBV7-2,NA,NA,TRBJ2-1,TGTGCCAGCAGCTTCGGAAGGGGTTATGAGCAGTTCTTC,CASSFGRGYEQFF
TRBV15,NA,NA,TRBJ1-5,TGTGCCACCAGCCCTAGCAAGGAGTATCAGCCCCAGCATTTT,CATSPSKEYQPQHF
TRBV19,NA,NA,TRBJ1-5,TGTGCCAGTAGTCCGAGCGCGGGGAATCAGCCCCAGCATTTT,CASSPSAGNQPQHF
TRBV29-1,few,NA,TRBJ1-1,TGCAGCGTTGTCAGGGCCGCTGAAGCTTTCTTT,CSVVRAAEAFF
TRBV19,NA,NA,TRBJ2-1,TGTGCCAGTAGTATTCTCCTTAGGCCACAGCTCAATGAGCAGTTCTTC,CASSILLRPQLNEQFF
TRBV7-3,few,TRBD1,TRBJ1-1,TGTGCCAGCTCTTTACAGGGGACGAACACTGAAGCTTTCTTT,CASSLQGTNTEAFF
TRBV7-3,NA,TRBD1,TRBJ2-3,TGTGCCAGCAGCTTAGGGGCAGGGGGATGGGATACGCAGTATTTT,CASSLGAGGWDTQYF
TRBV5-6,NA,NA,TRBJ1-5,TGTGCCAGCAGCTTACGAGGGGGGGGACAGCCCCAGCATTTT,CASSLRGGGQPQHF
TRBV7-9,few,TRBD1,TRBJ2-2,TGTTCCAGCAGCTTAATGGGGACAGGGTATTTCACCGGGGAGCTGTTTTTT,CSSSLMGTGYFTGELFF
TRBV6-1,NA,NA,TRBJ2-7,TGTGCCAGCAGTCCCGGCCGGAGGGGCATTTACGAGCAGTACTTC,CASSPGRRGIYEQYF
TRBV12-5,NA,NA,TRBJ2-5,TGTGCTAGTGGTTTTAGTACCTCGGAAGAGACCCAGTACTTC,CASGFSTSEETQYF
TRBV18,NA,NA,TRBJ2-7,TGTGCCAGCTCAATTCAGAGAGGCGAGCAGTACTTC,CASSIQRGEQYF
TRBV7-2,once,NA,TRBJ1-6,TGTGCCAGCAGCTTAATAGGGGCTTATAATTCACCCCTCCACTTT,CASSLIGAYNSPLHF
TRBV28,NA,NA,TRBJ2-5,TGTGCCAGCAGTTTATACCCCCCGGGAGAGACCCAGTACTTC,CASSLYPPGETQYF
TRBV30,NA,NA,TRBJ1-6,TGTGCCTGGACAGGGAACTCCTATAATTCACCCCTCCACTTT,CAWTGNSYNSPLHF
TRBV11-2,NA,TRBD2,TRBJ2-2,TGTGCCAGCAGCACCTTCGCCGGGGGGACCGGGGAGCTGTTTTTT,CASSTFAGGTGELFF